The source of this TCR beta chain is a study of post-analysis software for immune sequencing data. Study summary: The study covered relapsing-remitting, secondary progressive and progressive-relapsing courses of multiple sclerosis. Findings and limits, study-wide: Elevated frequency relative to controls characterized 4 or 5 TRBV segments in patients, TRBV5-6, TRBV5-1 and TRBV20-1 among them.

The length of the CDR3 is 18 residues. Trimming at V came to 7 bases and at J to 0 bases, leaving 15 bases not matched to a gene. CDR1 SEHNR and CDR2 FQNEAQ come from the germline V gene (reference sequence). Prepared libraries of TCR beta cDNA carried unique molecular identifiers. TCRdb re-called the PCR reads with MiXCR, one entry per CDR3 protein. This sample has 650,000 to 850,000 distinct CDR3 sequences, with under 70% found just once. A remark on this clonotype: What it binds is not known.

The sequence derives from a girl aged 5 to 17 with multiple sclerosis. The sample comprised blood. The V and J genes are TRBV7-9 and TRBJ2-7; TRBD2 matches at 10 bases. The chain's CDR3 is CASTPPTPLAGYSYEQYF. In nucleotides, the CDR3 is TGTGCCAGCACTCCCCCCACCCCACTAGCGGGATACTCCTACGAGCAGTACTTC.